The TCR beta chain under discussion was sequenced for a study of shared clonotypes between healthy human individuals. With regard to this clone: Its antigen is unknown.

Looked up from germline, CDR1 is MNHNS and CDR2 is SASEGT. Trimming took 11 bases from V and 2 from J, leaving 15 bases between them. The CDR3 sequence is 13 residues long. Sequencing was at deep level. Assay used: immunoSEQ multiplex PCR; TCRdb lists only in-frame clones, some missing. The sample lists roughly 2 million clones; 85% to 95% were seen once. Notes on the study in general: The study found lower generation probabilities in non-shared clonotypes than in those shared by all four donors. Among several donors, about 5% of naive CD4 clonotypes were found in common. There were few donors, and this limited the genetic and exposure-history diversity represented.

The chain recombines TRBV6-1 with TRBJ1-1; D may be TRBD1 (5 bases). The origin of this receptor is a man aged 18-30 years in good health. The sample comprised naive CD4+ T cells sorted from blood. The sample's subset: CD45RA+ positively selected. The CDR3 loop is CACHTGPNTEAFF. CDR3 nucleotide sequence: TGTGCCTGCCATACGGGACCAAACACTGAAGCTTTCTTT.